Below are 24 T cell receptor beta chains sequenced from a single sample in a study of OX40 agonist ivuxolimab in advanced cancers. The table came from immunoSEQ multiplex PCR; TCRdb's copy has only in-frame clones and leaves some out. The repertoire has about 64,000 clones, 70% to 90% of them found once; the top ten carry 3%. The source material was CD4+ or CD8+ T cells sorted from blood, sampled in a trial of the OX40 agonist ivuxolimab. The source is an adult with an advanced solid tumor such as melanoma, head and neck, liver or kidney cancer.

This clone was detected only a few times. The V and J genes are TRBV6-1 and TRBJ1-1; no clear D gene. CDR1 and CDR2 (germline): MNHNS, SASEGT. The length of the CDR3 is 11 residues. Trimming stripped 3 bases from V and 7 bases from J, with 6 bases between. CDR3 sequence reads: CASSEWDEAFF. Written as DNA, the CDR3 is TGTGCCAGCAGTGAGTGGGATGAAGCTTTCTTT.

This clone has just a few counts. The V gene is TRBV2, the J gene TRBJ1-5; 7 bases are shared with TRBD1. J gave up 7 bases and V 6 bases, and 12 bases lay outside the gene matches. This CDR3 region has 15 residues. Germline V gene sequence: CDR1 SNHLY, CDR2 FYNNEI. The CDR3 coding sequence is TGTGCCAGCAGCCGAGACAGGGCCCCGGGCCAGCCCCAGCATTTT. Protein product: CASSRDRAPGQPQHF.

CDR3 sequence (DNA): TGCGCCAGCAGGGCCGTCTCCCTCCTCAGGGGTTCAGGGGCCAACGTCCTGACTTTC. It specifies CASRAVSLLRGSGANVLTF. V usage is TRBV10-1 and J usage is TRBJ2-6, with D possibly TRBD1 on 6 matching bases. The CDR3 consists of 19 residues. Between the trimmed V and J ends, which lost 6 bases and 4 bases, there was a span of 25 bases. Germline-derived CDR1 and CDR2 are WNHNN and SYGVQD (reference sequence).

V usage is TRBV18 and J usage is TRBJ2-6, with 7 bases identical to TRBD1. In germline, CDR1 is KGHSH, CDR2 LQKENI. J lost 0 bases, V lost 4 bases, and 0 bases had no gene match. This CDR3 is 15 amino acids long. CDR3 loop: CASSRQGSGANVLTF. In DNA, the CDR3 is TGTGCCAGCTCACGACAGGGCTCTGGGGCCAACGTCCTGACTTTC.

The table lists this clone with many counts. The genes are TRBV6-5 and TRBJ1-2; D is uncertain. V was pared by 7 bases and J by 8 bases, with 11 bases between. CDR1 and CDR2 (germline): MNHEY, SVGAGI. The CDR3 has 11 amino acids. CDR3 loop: CASTSGYGYTF. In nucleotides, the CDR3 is TGTGCCAGCACCTCGGGGTACGGCTACACCTTC.

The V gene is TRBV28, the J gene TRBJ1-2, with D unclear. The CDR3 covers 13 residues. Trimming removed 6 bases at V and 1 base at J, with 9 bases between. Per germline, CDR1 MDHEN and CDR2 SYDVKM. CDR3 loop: CASSEQSNYGYTF. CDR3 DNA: TGTGCCAGCAGCGAACAAAGTAACTATGGCTACACCTTC.

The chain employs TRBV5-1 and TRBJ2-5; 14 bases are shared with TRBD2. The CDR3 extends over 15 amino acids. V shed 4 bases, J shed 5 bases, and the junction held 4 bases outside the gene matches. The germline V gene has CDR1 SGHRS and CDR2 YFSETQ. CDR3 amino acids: CASSPTSGGAETQYF. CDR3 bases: TGCGCCAGCAGCCCGACTAGCGGGGGGGCGGAGACCCAGTACTTC.

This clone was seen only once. As DNA, the CDR3 is TGTGCCAGCAGCTTCGAACAAAATAAAGCTTTCTTT. It encodes CASSFEQNKAFF. The rearrangement uses TRBV5-4 and TRBJ1-1; D gene uncertain. CDR1 SGHNT and CDR2 YYREEE come from the germline V gene (reference sequence). V was shortened by 2 bases and J by 9 bases, with 11 bases between the two germline ends. CDR3 size: 12 residues.

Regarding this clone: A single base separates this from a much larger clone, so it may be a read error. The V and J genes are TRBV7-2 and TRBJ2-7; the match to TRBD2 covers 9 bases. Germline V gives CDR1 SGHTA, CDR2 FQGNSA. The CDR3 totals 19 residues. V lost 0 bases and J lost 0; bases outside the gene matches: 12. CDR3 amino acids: CASSLARGGTGGLSYEQYF. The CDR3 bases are TGTGCCAGCAGCTTAGCGCGGGGGGGTACGGGGGGCCTCTCCTACGAGCAGTACTTC.

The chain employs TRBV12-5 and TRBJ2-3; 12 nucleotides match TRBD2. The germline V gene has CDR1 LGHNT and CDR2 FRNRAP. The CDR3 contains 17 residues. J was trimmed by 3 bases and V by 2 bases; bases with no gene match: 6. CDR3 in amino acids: CASGLPSTSGSTDTQYF. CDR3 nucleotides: TGTGCTAGTGGTTTGCCTTCGACTAGCGGGAGTACAGATACGCAGTATTTT. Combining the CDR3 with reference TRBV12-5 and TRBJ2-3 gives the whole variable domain DARVTQTPRHKVTEMGQEVTMRCQPILGHNTVFWYRQTMMQGLELLAYFRNRAPLDDSGMPKDRFSAEMPDATLATLKIQPSEPRDSAVYFCASGLPSTSGSTDTQYFGPGTRLTVL.

The CDR3 DNA reads as TGTGCCAGCAGCTCCGGGACTAGCGGGGGGGATGAAGAGACCCAGTACTTC. As protein: CASSSGTSGGDEETQYF. This sequence joins TRBV9 and TRBJ2-5; 16 bases line up with TRBD2. The germline V gene has CDR1 SGDLS and CDR2 YYNGEE. V was pared by 4 bases and J by 3 bases, with 6 bases of the junction left unmatched. The CDR3 is 17 residues long.

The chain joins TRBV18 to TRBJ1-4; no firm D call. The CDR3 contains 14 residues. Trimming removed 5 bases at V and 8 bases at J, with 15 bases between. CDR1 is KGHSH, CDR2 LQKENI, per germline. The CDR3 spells CASSSDRQEEKLFF. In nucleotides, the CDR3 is TGTGCCAGCTCATCTGACCGGCAGGAGGAAAAACTGTTTTTT.

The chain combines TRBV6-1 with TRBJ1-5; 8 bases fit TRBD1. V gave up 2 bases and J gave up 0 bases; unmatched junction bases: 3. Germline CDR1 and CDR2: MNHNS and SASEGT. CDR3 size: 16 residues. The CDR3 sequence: CASSERGQVSNQPQHF. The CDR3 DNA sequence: TGTGCCAGCAGTGAAAGGGGACAGGTTAGCAATCAGCCCCAGCATTTT.

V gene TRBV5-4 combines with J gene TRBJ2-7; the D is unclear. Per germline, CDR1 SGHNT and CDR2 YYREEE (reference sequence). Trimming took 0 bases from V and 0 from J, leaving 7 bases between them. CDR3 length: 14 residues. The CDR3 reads CASSLAQSSYEQYF. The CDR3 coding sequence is TGTGCCAGCAGCTTGGCCCAGAGCTCCTACGAGCAGTACTTC.

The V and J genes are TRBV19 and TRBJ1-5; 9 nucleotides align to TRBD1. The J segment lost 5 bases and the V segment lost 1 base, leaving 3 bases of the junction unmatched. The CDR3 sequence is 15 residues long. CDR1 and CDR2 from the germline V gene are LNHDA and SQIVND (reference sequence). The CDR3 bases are TGTGCCAGTAGTATAGGGGGACAGGGATATCAGCCCCAGCATTTT. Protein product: CASSIGGQGYQPQHF.

CDR3: CASPPYDFPYEQYF. As DNA, the CDR3 is TGTGCCAGCCCCCCCTATGACTTTCCCTACGAGCAGTACTTC. The rearrangement uses TRBV21-1 and TRBJ2-7; TRBD2 is the table's D call, not checked against the DNA. TRBV21-1 is a pseudogene. This CDR3 spans 14 amino acids.

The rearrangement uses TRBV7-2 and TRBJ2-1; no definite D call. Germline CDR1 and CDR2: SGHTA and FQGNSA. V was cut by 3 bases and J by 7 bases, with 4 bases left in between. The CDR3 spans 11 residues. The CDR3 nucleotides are TGTGCCAGCAGCTTCAGAAATGAGCAGTTCTTC. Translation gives CASSFRNEQFF.

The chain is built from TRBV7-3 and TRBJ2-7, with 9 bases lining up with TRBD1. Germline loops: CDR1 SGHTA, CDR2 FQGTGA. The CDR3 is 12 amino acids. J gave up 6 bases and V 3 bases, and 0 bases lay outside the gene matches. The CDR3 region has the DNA TGTGCCAGCAGCTTGACAGGGGGCGAGCAGTACTTC. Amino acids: CASSLTGGEQYF.

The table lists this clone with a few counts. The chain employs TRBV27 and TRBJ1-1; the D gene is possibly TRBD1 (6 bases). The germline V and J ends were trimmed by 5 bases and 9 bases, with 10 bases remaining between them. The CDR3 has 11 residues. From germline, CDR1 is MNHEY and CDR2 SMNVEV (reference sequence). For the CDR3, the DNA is TGTGCCAGCAGTAAAGGGGGGCAAGCTTTCTTT. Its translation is CASSKGGQAFF.

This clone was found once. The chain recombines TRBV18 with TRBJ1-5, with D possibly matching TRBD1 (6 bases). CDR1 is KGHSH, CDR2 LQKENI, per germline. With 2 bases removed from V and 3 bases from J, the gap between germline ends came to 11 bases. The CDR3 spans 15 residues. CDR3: CASSPGRGDNQPQHF. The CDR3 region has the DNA TGTGCCAGCTCACCAGGCAGGGGTGACAATCAGCCCCAGCATTTT. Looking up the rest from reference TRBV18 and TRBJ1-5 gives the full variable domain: NAGVMQNPRHLVRRRGQEARLRCSPMKGHSHVYWYRQLPEEGLKFMVYLQKENIIDESGMPKERFSAEFPKEGPSILRIQQVVRGDSAAYFCASSPGRGDNQPQHFGDGTRLSIL.

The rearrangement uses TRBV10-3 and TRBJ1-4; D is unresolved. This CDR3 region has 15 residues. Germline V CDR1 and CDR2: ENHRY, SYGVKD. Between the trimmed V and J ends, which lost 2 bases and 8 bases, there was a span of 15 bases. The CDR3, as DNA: TGTGCCATCAGTGAGACGGGTCCCTGGAAGGAAAAACTGTTTTTT. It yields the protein CAISETGPWKEKLFF.

CDR3: CASSRDSANNEQFF. The CDR3 DNA reads TGCGCCAGCAGCCGGGACTCTGCCAACAATGAGCAGTTCTTC. The V and J genes are TRBV5-1 and TRBJ2-1; D might be TRBD2 (6 bases). Germline V lookup: CDR1 SGHRS, CDR2 YFSETQ. The V gene lost 4 bases and the J gene lost 5 bases, with 13 bases spanning the gap. The CDR3 consists of 14 residues.

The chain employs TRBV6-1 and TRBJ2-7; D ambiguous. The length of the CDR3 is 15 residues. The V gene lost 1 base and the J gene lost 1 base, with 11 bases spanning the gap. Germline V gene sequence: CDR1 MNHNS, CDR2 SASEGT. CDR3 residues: CASSEVFGSSYEQYF. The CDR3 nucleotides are TGTGCCAGCAGTGAAGTTTTTGGCAGTTCCTACGAGCAGTACTTC.

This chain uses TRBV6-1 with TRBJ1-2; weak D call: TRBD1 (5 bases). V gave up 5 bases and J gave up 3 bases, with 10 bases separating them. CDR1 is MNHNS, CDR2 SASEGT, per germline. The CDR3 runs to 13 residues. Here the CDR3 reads CASSPGYDYGYTF. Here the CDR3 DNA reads TGTGCCAGCAGTCCAGGGTATGACTATGGCTACACCTTC.